These T cell receptor beta chains were read from a single sample in a study of T-cell reconstitution after alpha-beta-depleted transplantation in children. TCRdb recomputed calls from the PCR reads with MiXCR, one row per CDR3 protein. The sample has 450,000 to 550,000 distinct CDR3 sequences; roughly 10% are singletons. The starting material was PBMCs, mostly from graft donor cells, obtained 180 days after TCRalphabeta/CD19-depleted stem cell transplant. These receptors all stem from a female patient aged 2 to 10 who had a stem cell transplant for aplastic anemia, so the T cells may come from the graft donor. Each CDR3 is given without its conserved first and last residue.

TRBV29-1,TRBJ2-3,17,SVGWPLHRGPLRTDTQY
TRBV5-1,TRBJ2-2,15,ASSFFGRGRNTGELF
TRBV6-2/TRBV6-3,TRBJ2-2,14,ASSRRGLYQTGELF
TRBV7-2,TRBJ2-3,17,ASSLARPSGRAGTDTQY
TRBV20-1,TRBJ2-1,12,STLGSGRTDEQF
TRBV6-1,TRBJ2-1,14,ASNPLPASGHNEQF
TRBV4-1,TRBJ2-5,16,ASSPPPVAGIGQETQY
TRBV29-1,TRBJ2-1,12,SVVRCQPYNEQF
TRBV20-1,TRBJ2-7,9,SARIPYEQY
TRBV25-1,TRBJ2-1,11,ASSGSSHNEQF
TRBV20-1,TRBJ2-1,12,SASVTSSYNEQF
TRBV6-5,TRBJ1-4,13,ASSHLRGSGEKLF
TRBV28,TRBJ2-2,13,ASSHPDRSSGELF
TRBV5-5,TRBJ2-1,14,ASSTIIIGVRDEQF
TRBV28,TRBJ1-1,14,ASSHGRGRGNTEAF
TRBV21-1,TRBJ2-1,17,ASSKVKGTGSSSYNEQF
TRBV15,TRBJ2-1,16,ATSRDILRGGRSNEQF